What follows are 18 T cell receptor beta chains derived from one specimen sequenced in a study of cytomegalovirus exposure and HLA in healthy donors. PCR amplification relied on 60 Vbeta primers (plus 13 Jbeta primers). TCRdb keeps only in-frame clones here, not all; method: immunoSEQ multiplex PCR. The sample has roughly 100,000 clones; less than 80% are singletons. Sequencing used PBMCs. These receptors originate from a boy aged 5-17 years in good health and CMV-seropositive.

The genes are TRBV15 and TRBJ1-5; D uncertain. The germline V gene encodes CDR1 LNHNV and CDR2 YYDKDF (reference sequence). V gave up 4 bases and J gave up 7 bases, with 14 bases separating them. The CDR3 runs to 14 residues. CDR3 sequence reads: CATSTGYREQPQHF. The CDR3 region has the DNA TGTGCCACCAGCACGGGGTATAGGGAGCAGCCCCAGCATTTT.

The rearrangement uses TRBV7-8 and TRBJ1-1, with a weak D call TRBD1 (5 bases). V shed 1 base and J shed 2 bases, with 8 bases lying between them. Germline V gene data show CDR1 as SGHVS and CDR2 as FQNEAQ. CDR3 length: 14 residues. This CDR3 reads CASSLEGDNTEAFF. CDR3 coding DNA: TGTGCCAGCAGCTTAGAAGGGGATAACACTGAAGCTTTCTTT.

The chain has TRBV7-9 and TRBJ2-7, with TRBD2 matching 9 bases. This CDR3 is built from 15 residues. After removal of 4 bases from V and 6 bases from J, the junction contained 10 bases not matched to a gene. The germline V gene encodes CDR1 SEHNR and CDR2 FQNEAQ (reference sequence). The CDR3, as DNA: TGTGCCAGCAGCTGGGGGACTAGCTCATGGTCCGAGCAGTACTTC. Its protein is CASSWGTSSWSEQYF.

This chain joins TRBV13 and TRBJ1-4, with a possible D match to TRBD1 (6 bases). The CDR3 totals 14 residues. Trimming pared 5 bases from V and 7 bases from J, leaving 14 bases between. From germline, CDR1 is PRHDT and CDR2 FYEKMQ (reference sequence). The CDR3 sequence is CASSLGGGGEKLFF. In DNA form, the CDR3 reads TGTGCCAGCAGCCTGGGCGGGGGCGGTGAAAAACTGTTTTTT.

J is TRBJ2-7 and V is TRBV7-8; D might be TRBD1 (6 bases). Germline CDR1 reads SGHVS; CDR2 reads FQNEAQ. The CDR3 totals 15 residues. Trimming left V 6 bases short and J 4 bases short, with 19 bases between. CDR3 in amino acids: CASRLRDTSSYEQYF. The CDR3 nucleotides read TGTGCCAGCAGGCTGAGGGACACAAGTTCATACGAGCAGTACTTC.

This sequence joins TRBV7-2 and TRBJ2-1; 9 nucleotides match TRBD2. V lost 5 bases, J lost 9 bases, and 8 bases stayed unmatched. This CDR3 is built from 14 residues. Per the germline V gene, CDR1 is SGHTA and CDR2 is FQGNSA. The CDR3, as DNA: TGTGCCAGCAGCCCCAGGGTAGCGGGGGCTGAGCAGTTCTTC. It encodes CASSPRVAGAEQFF.

The V call is TRBV6-4, the J call TRBJ1-5, with D tentatively TRBD1 (6 bases). The CDR3 runs to 14 residues. CDR1 and CDR2 (germline): MRHNA, SNTAGT. V lost 3 bases, J lost 3 bases, and 9 bases lay in between. CDR3 sequence reads: CASSEQGDNQPQHF. Written as DNA, the CDR3 is TGTGCCAGCAGTGAACAGGGAGACAATCAGCCCCAGCATTTT.

The chain carries TRBV7-9 and TRBJ1-2; D may be TRBD1 (6 bases). Germline CDR1 SEHNR, CDR2 FQNEAQ (reference sequence). The CDR3 extends over 14 amino acids. Trimming cost V 7 bases and J 4 bases, with 16 bases left between them. The CDR3 here is CASTPGQNTYGYTF. In DNA form, the CDR3 reads TGTGCCAGCACCCCAGGACAGAACACCTATGGCTACACCTTC. The variable domain in full, completed from reference TRBV7-9 and TRBJ1-2, reads DTGVSQNPRHKITKRGQNVTFRCDPISEHNRLYWYRQTLGQGPEFLTYFQNEAQLEKSRLLSDRFSAERPKGSFSTLEIQRTEQGDSAMYLCASTPGQNTYGYTFGSGTRLTVV.

In this sample, this clone turned up a few times. The V and J genes are TRBV6-1 and TRBJ1-5, with D possibly being TRBD1 (5 bases). V was cut by 5 bases and J by 4 bases, with 9 bases left in between. This CDR3 is built from 13 residues. Germline loops: CDR1 MNHNS, CDR2 SASEGT. CDR3 DNA sequence: TGTGCCAGCAGTAGGACAAGGAATCAGCCCCAGCATTTT. Protein product: CASSRTRNQPQHF.

This clone was found a few times. V is TRBV7-6 and J is TRBJ2-1, with D perhaps TRBD1 (7 bases). The ends were cut back, 5 bases at V and 11 bases at J, with 16 bases in the middle. Germline CDR1 SGHVS, CDR2 FNYEAQ. CDR3 length: 13 residues. DNA of the CDR3: TGTGCCAGCAGCCTACTAGGGGGCGGGAAGCAGTTCTTC. Encoded protein: CASSLLGGGKQFF.

The chain has TRBV6-1 and TRBJ1-1; a possible D gene is TRBD1 (6 bases). There are 17 residues in the CDR3. Germline loops: CDR1 MNHNS, CDR2 SASEGT. V shed 0 bases and J shed 5 bases, with 19 bases lying between them. CDR3 residues: CASSEAAGRGARTEAFF. The CDR3 DNA sequence: TGTGCCAGCAGTGAAGCAGCCGGCAGGGGAGCACGGACTGAAGCTTTCTTT.

This clone has a handful of counts. This chain uses TRBV9 with TRBJ2-7, with TRBD2 matching over 14 bases. The CDR3 runs 17 residues. The J segment lost 4 bases and the V segment lost 0 bases, leaving 6 bases of the junction unmatched. The V gene's germline CDR1 is SGDLS and CDR2 YYNGEE. The DNA of the CDR3 is TGTGCCAGCAGCGTAGGAGGGACTAGCGGGAGCAGTTACGAGCAGTACTTC. The encoded protein is CASSVGGTSGSSYEQYF.

This chain connects TRBV30 to TRBJ2-5, with D possibly matching TRBD2 (5 bases). V was pared by 0 bases and J by 1 base, with 15 bases between. CDR1 GTSNPN and CDR2 SVGIG come from the germline V gene (reference sequence). The CDR3 contains 16 residues. This chain's CDR3 is CAWSVRFRDFQETQYF. CDR3 sequence (DNA): TGTGCCTGGAGTGTACGATTTCGGGATTTCCAAGAGACCCAGTACTTC. The full variable domain, completed using reference TRBV30 and TRBJ2-5, is SQTIHQWPATLVQPVGSPLSLECTVEGTSNPNLYWYRQAAGRGLQLLFYSVGIGQISSEVPQNLSASRPQDRQFILSSKKLLLSDSGFYLCAWSVRFRDFQETQYFGPGTRLLVL.

The rearrangement uses TRBV7-9 and TRBJ1-2, with 11 positions matching TRBD1. In germline, CDR1 is SEHNR, CDR2 FQNEAQ (reference sequence). V shed 4 bases, J shed 4 bases, and the junction held 5 bases outside the gene matches. This CDR3 spans 15 amino acids. CDR3 DNA: TGTGCCAGCAGCTCAGGGACAGGGGGAGGCTATGGCTACACCTTC. Protein: CASSSGTGGGYGYTF.

This clone was seen more than once but under ten times. The chain carries TRBV6-4 and TRBJ1-5, with TRBD1 identical over 8 bases. Germline-derived CDR1 and CDR2 are MRHNA and SNTAGT. V shed 0 bases, J shed 3 bases, and the junction held 7 bases outside the gene matches. This CDR3 is 17 amino acids long. CDR3 region: CASSDSQDRAHNQPQHF. The CDR3 nucleotides are TGTGCCAGCAGTGACTCCCAGGACAGGGCCCACAATCAGCCCCAGCATTTT.

In this sample, this clone turned up a few times. The same CDR3 also results from other DNA sequences found in this sample. The genes are TRBV29-1 and TRBJ2-7; weak D call: TRBD1 (7 bases). This CDR3 contains 13 residues. Germline assignment: CDR1 SQVTM and CDR2 ANQGSEA. V lost 6 bases, J lost 4 bases, and 16 bases lay in between. CDR3 bases: TGCAGCGTCGGGGACAGTGGGGGGTACGAGCAGTACTTC. Its translation: CSVGDSGGYEQYF.

This clone was found a few times. J is TRBJ2-7 and V is TRBV7-9, with TRBD2 matching 13 bases. The CDR3 covers 19 residues. Trimming cost V 5 bases and J 4 bases; bases outside gene matches: 17. Germline V gene lookup returns CDR1 SEHNR and CDR2 FQNEAQ (reference sequence). CDR3 region: CASSKQGVLGLAGMYEQYF. CDR3 nucleotide sequence: TGTGCCAGCAGCAAACAGGGGGTGCTGGGACTAGCGGGAATGTACGAGCAGTACTTC.

The chain uses TRBV30 and TRBJ2-7; 8 positions match TRBD1. Trimming cost V 1 base and J 0 bases; bases outside gene matches: 5. This CDR3 is 15 amino acids long. Per germline, CDR1 GTSNPN and CDR2 SVGIG (reference sequence). CDR3 in amino acids: CAWSDWTGISYEQYF. As DNA, the CDR3 is TGTGCCTGGAGTGACTGGACAGGGATCTCCTACGAGCAGTACTTC.